A selection of T cell receptor beta chains follows, all from one sample in a study of cytomegalovirus exposure and HLA in healthy donors. Here immunoSEQ multiplex PCR was the method, and the copy in TCRdb shows in-frame clones only, minus some. The sample carries under 150,000 clones, around 77% recorded once. The sample was PBMCs. The receptor source for this set is a man aged 25-45 years in good health and CMV-seronegative. Each CDR3 is given with its conserved first and last residue. The D gene is left open where the match is weak. A clone size is listed for some rows: how often the clone was seen (once, few, many), or a class if it is expanded.

cdr3_length	clone_size	v_call	j_call	d_call	cdr3_aa	cdr3_nt
19	-	TRBV18	TRBJ2-5	TRBD2	CASSPRSSGMATWEETQYF	TGTGCCAGCTCACCACGGTCTAGCGGGATGGCGACCTGGGAAGAGACCCAGTACTTC
16	-	TRBV25-1	TRBJ1-3	TRBD1	CASSDWEKGAGNTIYF	TGTGCCAGCAGTGATTGGGAGAAGGGGGCCGGAAACACCATATATTTT
13	-	TRBV6-5	TRBJ2-3	TRBD2	CATLAANTDTQYF	TGTGCCACCCTAGCGGCTAACACAGATACGCAGTATTTT
17	-	TRBV4-1	TRBJ2-1	TRBD2	CASSQVPSGRAYNEQFF	TGCGCCAGCAGCCAAGTTCCTAGCGGGAGGGCCTACAATGAGCAGTTCTTC
21	-	TRBV27	TRBJ2-1	TRBD2	CASSLFFSGIGAGGPYNEQFF	TGTGCCAGCAGTTTATTTTTCTCCGGGATCGGAGCGGGGGGGCCCTACAATGAGCAGTTCTTC
14	-	TRBV19	TRBJ2-7	TRBD1	CASSPGTGVCEQYF	TGTGCCAGTAGTCCCGGGACAGGGGTTTGCGAGCAGTACTTC
16	-	TRBV2	TRBJ1-6	-	CASNRDPGLGDSPLHF	TGTGCCAGCAATCGAGACCCGGGCCTAGGGGATTCACCCCTCCACTTT
16	-	TRBV2	TRBJ2-3	TRBD1	CASMLTGASSTDTQYF	TGTGCCAGCATGTTGACAGGGGCCTCTAGCACAGATACGCAGTATTTT
15	-	TRBV10-3	TRBJ1-2	TRBD1	CAISVGTGGDYGYTF	TGTGCCATCAGTGTCGGGACAGGGGGCGACTATGGCTACACCTTC
14	-	TRBV5-1	TRBJ1-5	-	CASSWDTMRQPQHF	TGCGCCAGCAGCTGGGACACGATGAGACAGCCCCAGCATTTT
15	-	TRBV9	TRBJ1-2	-	CASSVGAQAPYGYTF	TGTGCCAGCAGCGTAGGGGCACAGGCTCCCTATGGCTACACCTTC
13	-	TRBV7-8	TRBJ2-1	TRBD2	CASTGGVGNEQFF	TGTGCCAGCACCGGGGGGGTCGGCAATGAGCAGTTCTTC
14	-	TRBV27	TRBJ2-7	-	CASSLSRGQGEQYF	TGTGCCAGCAGTTTATCGCGGGGGCAGGGCGAGCAGTACTTC
15	-	TRBV7-8	TRBJ2-7	TRBD1	CASSNPGQPSYEQYF	TGTGCCAGCAGTAACCCGGGACAGCCCTCCTACGAGCAGTACTTC
17	-	TRBV10-1	TRBJ1-6	TRBD1	CASSESPGAGGNSPLHF	TGCGCCAGCAGTGAGTCACCAGGGGCAGGGGGCAATTCACCCCTCCACTTT
14	-	TRBV6-5	TRBJ1-2	TRBD1	CASSQQGGKGGYTF	TGTGCCAGCAGTCAACAGGGGGGGAAGGGTGGCTACACCTTC
15	many	TRBV6-4	TRBJ2-3	TRBD2	CASSLTSGGTDTQYF	TGTGCCAGCAGTTTGACTAGCGGGGGCACAGATACGCAGTATTTT
12	-	TRBV19	TRBJ1-1	-	CASSIREGAAFF	TGTGCCAGTAGTATAAGGGAAGGGGCAGCTTTCTTT
15	-	TRBV4-1	TRBJ2-7	-	CASSQGVVALYEQYF	TGCGCCAGCAGCCAAGGAGTAGTCGCCTTATACGAGCAGTACTTC
15	-	TRBV9	TRBJ2-5	TRBD2	CASSVEAFGGTTQYF	TGTGCCAGCAGCGTAGAAGCTTTCGGGGGGACGACCCAGTACTTC
13	-	TRBV28	TRBJ1-3	-	CASSFPGENTIYF	TGTGCCAGCTCCTTTCCGGGAGAAAACACCATATATTTT
15	-	TRBV12-5	TRBJ2-7	-	CASAESGDRPYEQYF	TGTGCTAGTGCTGAGAGCGGGGACAGGCCCTACGAGCAGTACTTC
13	-	TRBV27	TRBJ2-7	-	CASSRSTGYEQYF	TGTGCCAGCAGTCGATCTACAGGCTACGAGCAGTACTTC
15	-	TRBV27	TRBJ2-5	TRBD2	CASRPRLAGRETQYF	TGTGCCAGCAGACCTCGGCTAGCGGGACGTGAGACCCAGTACTTC
16	-	TRBV5-4	TRBJ2-1	TRBD1	CASRLRRDRNYNEQFF	TGTGCCAGCAGGTTGCGCCGGGACAGGAATTACAATGAGCAGTTCTTC
19	-	TRBV4-1	TRBJ2-1	TRBD2	CASSQDASGGTSSYNEQFF	TGCGCCAGCAGCCAAGATGCCAGCGGGGGGACCAGCTCCTACAATGAGCAGTTCTTC
15	-	TRBV5-1	TRBJ2-7	-	CASSLGAGIIYEQYF	TGCGCCAGCAGCTTGGGGGCGGGGATCATCTACGAGCAGTACTTC
16	-	TRBV2	TRBJ1-4	TRBD1	CASSEEGTGTNEKLFF	TGTGCCAGCAGTGAAGAGGGGACAGGGACTAATGAAAAACTGTTTTTT
16	-	TRBV5-1	TRBJ1-1	-	CASSPTPTAMNTEAFF	TGCGCCAGCAGCCCGACTCCGACAGCCATGAACACTGAAGCTTTCTTT
14	few	TRBV28	TRBJ2-7	TRBD1	CASSSTGGTYEQYF	TGTGCCAGCAGTTCAACAGGGGGAACCTACGAGCAGTACTTC
15	many	TRBV19	TRBJ1-5	-	CASSDRLGSNQPQHF	TGTGCCAGTTCCGACAGGCTGGGGAGCAATCAGCCCCAGCATTTT
14	-	TRBV19	TRBJ2-1	-	CASSIVAGYNEQFF	TGTGCCAGTAGTATCGTGGCAGGCTACAATGAGCAGTTCTTC
16	-	TRBV7-9	TRBJ2-2	TRBD2	CASSPRLAPNTGELFF	TGTGCCAGCAGCCCCAGACTAGCGCCGAACACCGGGGAGCTGTTTTTT
15	once	TRBV27	TRBJ2-7	-	CASARGRTSGGEQYF	TGTGCCAGCGCCCGAGGCAGAACCTCAGGAGGGGAGCAGTACTTC
17	-	TRBV4-2	TRBJ1-3	-	CASSQDWGQQKRNTIYF	TGTGCCAGCAGCCAAGATTGGGGACAACAAAAAAGAAACACCATATATTTT
16	-	TRBV7-8	TRBJ2-7	TRBD1	CASSPTRQGNSYEQYF	TGTGCCAGCAGCCCGACAAGACAGGGCAACTCCTACGAGCAGTACTTC
15	-	TRBV19	TRBJ2-4	-	CASSSSTVAKNIQYF	TGTGCCAGTAGTTCATCGACAGTAGCCAAAAACATTCAGTACTTC
17	-	TRBV9	TRBJ2-3	TRBD1	CASSVETGTGGAYTQYF	TGTGCCAGCAGCGTTGAGACCGGGACAGGGGGCGCATATACGCAGTATTTT
15	-	TRBV5-6	TRBJ1-2	TRBD1	CASSLGQGFFYGYTF	TGTGCCAGCAGCTTGGGACAGGGGTTCTTCTATGGCTACACCTTC
12	-	TRBV5-6	TRBJ1-2	-	CASSDSPRGYTF	TGTGCCAGCAGCGACAGTCCTCGCGGCTACACCTTC
11	-	TRBV29-1	TRBJ2-3	-	CSVEVADTQYF	TGCAGCGTTGAAGTTGCGGATACGCAGTATTTT
16	-	TRBV19	TRBJ2-1	TRBD2	CASSIQTSGLWNEQFF	TGTGCCAGTAGTATACAAACTAGCGGGCTGTGGAATGAGCAGTTCTTC
14	-	TRBV2	TRBJ2-7	TRBD1	CASVTGGNSHEQYF	TGTGCCAGCGTCACAGGGGGTAATAGTCACGAGCAGTACTTC